This paragraph covers one T cell receptor beta chain sequence. Its target is not known. The data belong to a study of cytomegalovirus exposure and HLA in healthy donors. Study results and limitations: Immune exposure data for these donors was limited to CMV serostatus. Common viral pathogens seemed, in a later analysis, to connect with several of the most significant clusters.

V was pared by 5 bases and J by 6 bases, with 5 bases of the junction left unmatched. The CDR3 extends over 14 amino acids. The germline V gene encodes CDR1 SGHNT and CDR2 YENEEA. Primers: 60 Vbeta forward and 13 Jbeta reverse. Measured with immunoSEQ multiplex PCR; TCRdb has only the in-frame clones, and not every one. Of around 70,000 clones listed, approximately 72% were seen once; the top ten hold roughly 8.9%. Input material: PBMCs. The receptor was isolated from a middle-aged woman in good health and CMV-seropositive. The J gene is TRBJ2-1, the V gene TRBV11-3; 9 positions agree with TRBD2. CDR3 amino acids: CASSKGLAGNEQFF. CDR3 bases: TGTGCCAGCAGCAAGGGACTAGCAGGCAATGAGCAGTTCTTC. The full variable domain, with the rest looked up from reference TRBV11-3 and TRBJ2-1, is EAGVVQSPRYKIIEKKQPVAFWCNPISGHNTLYWYLQNLGQGPELLIRYENEEAVDDSQLPKDRFSAERLKGVDSTLKIQPAELGDSAVYLCASSKGLAGNEQFFGPGTRLTVL.